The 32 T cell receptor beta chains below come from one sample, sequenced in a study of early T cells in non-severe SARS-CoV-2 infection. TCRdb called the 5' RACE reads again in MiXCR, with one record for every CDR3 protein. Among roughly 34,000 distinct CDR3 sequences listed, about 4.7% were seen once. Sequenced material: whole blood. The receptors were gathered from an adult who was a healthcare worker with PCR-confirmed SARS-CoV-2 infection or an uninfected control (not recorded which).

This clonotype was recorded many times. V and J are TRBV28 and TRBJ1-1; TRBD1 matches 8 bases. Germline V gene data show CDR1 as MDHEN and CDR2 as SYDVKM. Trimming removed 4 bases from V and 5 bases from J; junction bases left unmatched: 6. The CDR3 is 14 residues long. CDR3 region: CASSSSTGGTEAFF. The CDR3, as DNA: TGTGCCAGCAGTTCCTCCACAGGGGGGACTGAAGCTTTCTTT. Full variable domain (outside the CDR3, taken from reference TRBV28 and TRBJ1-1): DVKVTQSSRYLVKRTGEKVFLECVQDMDHENMFWYRQDPGLGLRLIYFSYDVKMKEKGDIPEGYSVSREKKERFSLILESASTNQTSMYLCASSSSTGGTEAFFGQGTRLTVV.

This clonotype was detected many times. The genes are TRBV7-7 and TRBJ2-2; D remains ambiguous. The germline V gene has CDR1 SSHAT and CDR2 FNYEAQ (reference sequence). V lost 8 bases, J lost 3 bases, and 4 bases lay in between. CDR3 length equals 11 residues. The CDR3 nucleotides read TGTGCCAGCCTTGACACCGGGGAGCTGTTTTTT. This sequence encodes CASLDTGELFF.

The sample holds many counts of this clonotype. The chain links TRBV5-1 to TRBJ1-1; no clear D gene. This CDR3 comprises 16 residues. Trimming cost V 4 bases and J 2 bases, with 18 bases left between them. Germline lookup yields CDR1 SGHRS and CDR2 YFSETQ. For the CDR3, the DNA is TGCGCCAGCAGCCGAGAAGTCCGGGCCTTCAACACTGAAGCTTTCTTT. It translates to CASSREVRAFNTEAFF. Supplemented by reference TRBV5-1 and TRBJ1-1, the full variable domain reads KAGVTQTPRYLIKTRGQQVTLSCSPISGHRSVSWYQQTPGQGLQFLFEYFSETQRNKGNFPGRFSGRQFSNSRSEMNVSTLELGDSALYLCASSREVRAFNTEAFFGQGTRLTVV.

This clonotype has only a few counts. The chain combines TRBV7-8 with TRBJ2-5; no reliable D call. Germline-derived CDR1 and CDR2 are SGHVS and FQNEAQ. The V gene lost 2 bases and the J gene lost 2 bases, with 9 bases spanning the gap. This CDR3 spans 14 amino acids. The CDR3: CASSLTIGQETQYF. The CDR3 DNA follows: TGTGCCAGCAGCTTAACGATAGGTCAAGAGACCCAGTACTTC.

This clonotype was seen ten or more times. The CDR3 is CASSPVPSTDTQYF. In DNA, the CDR3 is TGTGCCAGCAGCCCGGTTCCTAGCACAGATACGCAGTATTTT. This rearrangement joins TRBV12-3 or TRBV12-4 to TRBJ2-3; no firm D call. The CDR3 loop spans 14 amino acids. Trimming took 6 bases from V and 0 from J, leaving 10 bases between them.

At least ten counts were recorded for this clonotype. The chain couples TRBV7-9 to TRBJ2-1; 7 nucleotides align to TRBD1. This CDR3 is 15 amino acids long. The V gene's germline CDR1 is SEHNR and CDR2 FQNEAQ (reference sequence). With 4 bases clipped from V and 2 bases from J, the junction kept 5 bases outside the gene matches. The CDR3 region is CASSSNGTAYNEQFF. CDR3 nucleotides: TGTGCCAGCAGCTCGAATGGGACAGCCTACAATGAGCAGTTCTTC. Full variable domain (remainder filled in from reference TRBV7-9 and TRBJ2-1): DTGVSQNPRHKITKRGQNVTFRCDPISEHNRLYWYRQTLGQGPEFLTYFQNEAQLEKSRLLSDRFSAERPKGSFSTLEIQRTEQGDSAMYLCASSSNGTAYNEQFFGPGTRLTVL.

CDR3 sequence (DNA): TGTGCCAGCAGTAAGATCATGGGGGACACTGAAGCTTTCTTT. Residues: CASSKIMGDTEAFF. This rearrangement joins TRBV12-3 or TRBV12-4 to TRBJ1-1; D is possibly TRBD1 (5 bases). The CDR3 runs to 14 residues. V was shortened by 5 bases and J by 3 bases, with 13 bases between the two germline ends.

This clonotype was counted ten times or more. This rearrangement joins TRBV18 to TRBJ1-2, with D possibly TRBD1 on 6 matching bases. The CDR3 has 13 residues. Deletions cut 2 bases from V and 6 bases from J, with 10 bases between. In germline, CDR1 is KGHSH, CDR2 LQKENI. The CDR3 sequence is CASSPMAGDGYTF. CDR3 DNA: TGTGCCAGCTCACCAATGGCAGGGGATGGCTACACCTTC.

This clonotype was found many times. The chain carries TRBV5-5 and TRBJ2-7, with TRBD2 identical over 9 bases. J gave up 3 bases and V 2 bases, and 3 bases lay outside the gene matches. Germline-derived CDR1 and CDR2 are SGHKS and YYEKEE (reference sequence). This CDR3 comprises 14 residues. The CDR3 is CASSFGGRVYEQYF. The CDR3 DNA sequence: TGTGCCAGCAGCTTTGGCGGGAGGGTCTACGAGCAGTACTTC.

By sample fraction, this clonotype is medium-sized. CDR3: CASSLAQQNTGELFF. In DNA, the CDR3 is TGTGCCAGCAGCTTAGCACAGCAAAACACCGGGGAGCTGTTTTTT. The chain joins TRBV7-9 to TRBJ2-2; D call uncertain. The CDR3 length is 15 residues. In germline, CDR1 is SEHNR, CDR2 FQNEAQ (reference sequence). The V end was cut by 0 bases, the J end by 2 bases, with 7 bases between.

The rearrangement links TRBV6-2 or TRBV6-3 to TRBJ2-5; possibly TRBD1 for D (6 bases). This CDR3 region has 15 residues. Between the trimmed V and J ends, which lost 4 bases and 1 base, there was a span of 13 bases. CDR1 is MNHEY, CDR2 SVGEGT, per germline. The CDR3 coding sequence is TGTGCCAGCAGTTGGTACTCCAGGGGCCAAGAGACCCAGTACTTC. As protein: CASSWYSRGQETQYF.

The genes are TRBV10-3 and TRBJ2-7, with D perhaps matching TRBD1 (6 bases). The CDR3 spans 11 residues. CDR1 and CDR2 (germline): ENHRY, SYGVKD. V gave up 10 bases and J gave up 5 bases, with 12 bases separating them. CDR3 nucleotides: TGTGCCAGTCGGACAGAGCACGAGCAGTACTTC. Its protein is CASRTEHEQYF.

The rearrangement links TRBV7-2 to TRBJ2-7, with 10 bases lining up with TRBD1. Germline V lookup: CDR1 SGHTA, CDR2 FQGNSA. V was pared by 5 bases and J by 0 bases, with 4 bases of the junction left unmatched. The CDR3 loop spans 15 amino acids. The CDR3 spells CASSTGQGLSYEQYF. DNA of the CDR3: TGTGCCAGCAGCACGGGACAGGGGCTCTCCTACGAGCAGTACTTC.

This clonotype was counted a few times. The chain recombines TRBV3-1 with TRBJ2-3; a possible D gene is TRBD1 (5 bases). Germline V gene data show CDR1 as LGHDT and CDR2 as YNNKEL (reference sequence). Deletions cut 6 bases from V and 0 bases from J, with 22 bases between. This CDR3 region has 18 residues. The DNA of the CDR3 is TGTGCCAGCAGTCAAAGGGTGTTCGAGACAGCTAGCACAGATACGCAGTATTTT. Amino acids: CASSQRVFETASTDTQYF.

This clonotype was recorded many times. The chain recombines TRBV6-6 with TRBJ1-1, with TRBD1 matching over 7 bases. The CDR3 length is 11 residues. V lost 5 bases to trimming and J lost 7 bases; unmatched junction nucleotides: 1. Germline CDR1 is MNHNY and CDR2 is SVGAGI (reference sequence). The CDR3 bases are TGTGCCAGCAGTACAGGGGTTGAAGCTTTCTTT. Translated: CASSTGVEAFF.

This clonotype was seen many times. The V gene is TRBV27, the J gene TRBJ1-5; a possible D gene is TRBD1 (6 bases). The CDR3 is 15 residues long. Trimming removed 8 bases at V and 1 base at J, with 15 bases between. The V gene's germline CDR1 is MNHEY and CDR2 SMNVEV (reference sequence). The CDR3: CASSFRQGSNQPQHF. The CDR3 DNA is TGTGCCAGCTCCTTTAGGCAGGGGAGCAATCAGCCCCAGCATTTT.

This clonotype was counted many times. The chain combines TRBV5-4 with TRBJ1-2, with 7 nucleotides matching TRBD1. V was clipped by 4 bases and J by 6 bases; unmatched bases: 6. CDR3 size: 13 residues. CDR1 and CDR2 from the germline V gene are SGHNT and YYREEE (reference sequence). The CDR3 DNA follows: TGTGCCAGCAGCCGGACAGGAGGGGATGGCTACACCTTC. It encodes CASSRTGGDGYTF.

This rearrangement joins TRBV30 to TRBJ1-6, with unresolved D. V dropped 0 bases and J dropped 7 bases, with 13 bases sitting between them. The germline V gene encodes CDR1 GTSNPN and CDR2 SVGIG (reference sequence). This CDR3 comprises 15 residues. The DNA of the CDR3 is TGTGCCTGGAGTGTACTTGCAGCTCGAAATTCACCCCTCCACTTT. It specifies CAWSVLAARNSPLHF.

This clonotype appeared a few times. The CDR3 sequence: CASSSTGGLGDTQYF. The CDR3 nucleotides are TGTGCCAGCAGTTCCACAGGGGGCCTCGGAGATACGCAGTATTTT. V is TRBV6-5 and J is TRBJ2-3; 9 bases align to TRBD1. V lost 4 bases, J lost 5 bases, and 7 bases stayed unmatched. The V gene's germline CDR1 is MNHEY and CDR2 SVGAGI. This CDR3 region has 15 residues.

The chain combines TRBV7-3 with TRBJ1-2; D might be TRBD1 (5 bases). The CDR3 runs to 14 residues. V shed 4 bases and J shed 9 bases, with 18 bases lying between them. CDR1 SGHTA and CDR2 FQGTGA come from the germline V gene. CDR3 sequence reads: CASSSTGAPPSYTF. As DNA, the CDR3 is TGTGCCAGCAGCTCAACCGGGGCTCCCCCAAGCTACACCTTC.

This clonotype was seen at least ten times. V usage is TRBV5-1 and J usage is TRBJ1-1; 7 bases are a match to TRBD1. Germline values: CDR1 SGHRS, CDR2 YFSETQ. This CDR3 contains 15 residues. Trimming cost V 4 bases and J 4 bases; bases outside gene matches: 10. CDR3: CASSPEGQVTTEAFF. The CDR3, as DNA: TGCGCCAGCAGCCCGGAAGGACAGGTTACCACTGAAGCTTTCTTT.

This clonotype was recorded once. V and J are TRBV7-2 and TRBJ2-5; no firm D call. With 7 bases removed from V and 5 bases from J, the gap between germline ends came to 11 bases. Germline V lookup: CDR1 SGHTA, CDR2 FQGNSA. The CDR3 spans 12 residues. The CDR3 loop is CASKDGTETQYF. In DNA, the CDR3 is TGTGCCAGCAAGGACGGAACGGAGACCCAGTACTTC.

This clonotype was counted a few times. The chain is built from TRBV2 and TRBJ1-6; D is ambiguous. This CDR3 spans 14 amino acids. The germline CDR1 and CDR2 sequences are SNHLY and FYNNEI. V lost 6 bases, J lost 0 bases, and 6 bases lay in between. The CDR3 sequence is CASRLSSYNSPLHF. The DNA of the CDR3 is TGTGCCAGCAGACTGAGCTCCTATAATTCACCCCTCCACTTT.

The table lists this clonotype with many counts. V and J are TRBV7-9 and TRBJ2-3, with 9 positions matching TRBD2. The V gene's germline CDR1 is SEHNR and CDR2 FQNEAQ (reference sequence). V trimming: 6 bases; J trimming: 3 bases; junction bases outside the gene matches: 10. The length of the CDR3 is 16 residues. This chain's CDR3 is CASSQVLGLATDTQYF. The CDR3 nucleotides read TGTGCCAGCAGTCAAGTATTGGGACTAGCAACAGATACGCAGTATTTT. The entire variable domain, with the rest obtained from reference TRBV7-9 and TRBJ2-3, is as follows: DTGVSQNPRHKITKRGQNVTFRCDPISEHNRLYWYRQTLGQGPEFLTYFQNEAQLEKSRLLSDRFSAERPKGSFSTLEIQRTEQGDSAMYLCASSQVLGLATDTQYFGPGTRLTVL.

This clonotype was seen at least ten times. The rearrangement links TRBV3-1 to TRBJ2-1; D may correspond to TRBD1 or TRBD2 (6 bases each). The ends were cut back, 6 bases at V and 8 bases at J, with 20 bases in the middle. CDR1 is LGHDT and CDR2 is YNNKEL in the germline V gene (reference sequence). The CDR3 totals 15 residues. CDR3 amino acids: CASRGGTGSLDEQFF. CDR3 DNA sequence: TGTGCCAGCAGGGGAGGAACAGGGAGTCTTGATGAGCAGTTCTTC.

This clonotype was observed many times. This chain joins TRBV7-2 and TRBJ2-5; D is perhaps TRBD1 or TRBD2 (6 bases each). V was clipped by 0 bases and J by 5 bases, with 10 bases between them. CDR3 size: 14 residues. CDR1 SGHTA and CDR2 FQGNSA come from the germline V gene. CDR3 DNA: TGTGCCAGCAGCTTAGCGGGGGGCCGCGAGACCCAGTACTTC. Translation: CASSLAGGRETQYF. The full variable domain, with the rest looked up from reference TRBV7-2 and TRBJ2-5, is GAGVSQSPSNKVTEKGKDVELRCDPISGHTALYWYRQSLGQGLEFLIYFQGNSAPDKSGLPSDRFSAERTGGSVSTLTIQRTQQEDSAVYLCASSLAGGRETQYFGPGTRLLVL.

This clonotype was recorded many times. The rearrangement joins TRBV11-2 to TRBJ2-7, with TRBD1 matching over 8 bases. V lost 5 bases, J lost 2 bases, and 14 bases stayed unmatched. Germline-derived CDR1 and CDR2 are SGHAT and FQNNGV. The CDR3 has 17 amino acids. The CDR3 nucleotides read TGTGCCAGCAGCCTTTTCCCGGGACAGGCCTTAACCTACGAGCAGTACTTC. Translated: CASSLFPGQALTYEQYF.

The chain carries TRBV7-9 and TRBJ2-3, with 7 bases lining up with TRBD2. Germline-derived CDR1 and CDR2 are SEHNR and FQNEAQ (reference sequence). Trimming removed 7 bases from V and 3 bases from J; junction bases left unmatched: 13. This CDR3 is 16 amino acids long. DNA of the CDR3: TGTGCCAGCACCCTAGCGGTCCTAGGAGGAACAGATACGCAGTATTTT. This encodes CASTLAVLGGTDTQYF.

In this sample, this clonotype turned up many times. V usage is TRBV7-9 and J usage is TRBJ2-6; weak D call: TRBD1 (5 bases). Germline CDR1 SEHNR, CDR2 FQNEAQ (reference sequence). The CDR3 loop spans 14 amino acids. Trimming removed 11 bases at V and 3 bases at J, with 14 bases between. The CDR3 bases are TGTGCCTCAATTTCAGGGCGTGGGGCCAACGTCCTGACTTTC. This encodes CASISGRGANVLTF.

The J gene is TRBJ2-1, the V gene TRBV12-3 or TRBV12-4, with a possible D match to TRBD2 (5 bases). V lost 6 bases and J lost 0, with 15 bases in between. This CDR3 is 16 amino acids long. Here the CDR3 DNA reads TGTGCCAGCAGCCATAGCGCGCTGAGCTCCTACAATGAGCAGTTCTTC. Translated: CASSHSALSSYNEQFF.

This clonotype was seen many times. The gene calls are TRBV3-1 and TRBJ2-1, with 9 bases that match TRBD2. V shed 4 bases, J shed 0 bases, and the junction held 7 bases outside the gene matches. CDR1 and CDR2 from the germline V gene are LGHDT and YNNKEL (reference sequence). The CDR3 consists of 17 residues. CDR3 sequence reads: CASSPRYSGSSYNEQFF. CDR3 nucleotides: TGTGCCAGCAGCCCGAGATATAGCGGGAGCTCCTACAATGAGCAGTTCTTC.

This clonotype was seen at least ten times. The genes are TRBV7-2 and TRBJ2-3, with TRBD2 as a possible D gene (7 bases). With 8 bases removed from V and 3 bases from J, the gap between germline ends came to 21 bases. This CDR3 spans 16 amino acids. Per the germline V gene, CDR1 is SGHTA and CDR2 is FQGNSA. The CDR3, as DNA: TGTGCCAGCCGCCACGGTGCGGGGGCCCTAACAGATACGCAGTATTTT. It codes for CASRHGAGALTDTQYF.